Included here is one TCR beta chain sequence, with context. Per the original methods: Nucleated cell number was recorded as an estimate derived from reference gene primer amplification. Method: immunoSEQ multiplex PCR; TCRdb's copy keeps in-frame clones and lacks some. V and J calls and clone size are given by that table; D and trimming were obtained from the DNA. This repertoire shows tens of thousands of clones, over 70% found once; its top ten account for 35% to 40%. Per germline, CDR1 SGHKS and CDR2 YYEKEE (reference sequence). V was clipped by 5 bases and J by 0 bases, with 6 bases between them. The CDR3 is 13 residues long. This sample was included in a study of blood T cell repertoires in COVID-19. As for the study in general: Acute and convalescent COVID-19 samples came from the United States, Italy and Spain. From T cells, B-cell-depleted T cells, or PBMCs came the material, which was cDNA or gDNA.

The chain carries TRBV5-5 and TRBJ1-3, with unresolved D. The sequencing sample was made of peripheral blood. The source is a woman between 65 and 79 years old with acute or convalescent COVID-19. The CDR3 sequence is CASSSTSGNTIYF. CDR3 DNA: TGTGCCAGCAGTTCTACCTCTGGAAACACCATATATTTT.